A single sample gave rise to the 3 T cell receptor beta chains below, sequenced in a study of T cells in Graves' hyperthyroidism and ophthalmopathy. The investigators amplified TCR beta CDR3 regions from RNA transcripts. When the TCR CDR3 underwent first-round RT-PCR, the HTBI primer set was used. TCRdb analysed the multiplex PCR reads with MiXCR anew, one entry per CDR3 protein. The data hold approximately 560,000 distinct CDR3 sequences, with roughly 14% observed a single time. Sequences were obtained from blood. These receptors were obtained from a woman aged 25-40 years with Graves' hyperthyroidism.

This clonotype has only a few counts. The chain links TRBV6-5 to TRBJ2-2, with D possibly being TRBD2 (6 bases). The V end lost 4 bases, the J end lost 5 bases, and 17 bases lay between the germline ends. The CDR3 is 16 amino acids. Germline V lookup: CDR1 MNHEY, CDR2 SVGAGI. CDR3 residues: CASSSYGRSLTGELFF. The CDR3 DNA is TGTGCCAGCAGTTCTTACGGGAGATCGTTAACCGGGGAGCTGTTTTTT.

This clonotype was counted a few times. CDR3 protein: CAISRDLLISYEQYF. The CDR3 nucleotides read TGTGCCATCAGCAGGGACTTATTAATTTCCTACGAGCAGTACTTC. This chain links TRBV10-3 with TRBJ2-7, with TRBD2 as a possible D gene (6 bases). Trimming took off 6 bases at V and 1 base at J, with 16 bases between the two ends. The CDR3 sequence is 15 residues long. Germline V gene data show CDR1 as ENHRY and CDR2 as SYGVKD.

This clonotype has just one count. A much larger clone sits a single nucleotide away, making a read error possible. This chain links TRBV6-2 or TRBV6-3 with TRBJ2-1; D is possibly TRBD1 or TRBD2 (5 bases each). Germline V gives CDR1 MNHEY, CDR2 SVGEGT. The CDR3 has 16 residues. The CDR3 nucleotides read TGTGCCAGCAGTTCGGGAAGAATGGGGCCTTACAATGAGCAGCTCTTC. This codes for CASSSGRMGPYNEQLF.